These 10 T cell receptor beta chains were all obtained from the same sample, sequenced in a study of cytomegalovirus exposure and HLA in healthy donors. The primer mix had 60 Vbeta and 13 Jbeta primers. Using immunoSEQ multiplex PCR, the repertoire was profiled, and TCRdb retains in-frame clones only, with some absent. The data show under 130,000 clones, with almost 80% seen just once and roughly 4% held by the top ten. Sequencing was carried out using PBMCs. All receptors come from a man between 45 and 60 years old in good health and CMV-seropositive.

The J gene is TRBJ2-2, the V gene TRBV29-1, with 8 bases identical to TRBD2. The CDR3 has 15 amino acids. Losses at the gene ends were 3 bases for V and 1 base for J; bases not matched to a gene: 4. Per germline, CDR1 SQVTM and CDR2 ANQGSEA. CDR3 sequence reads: CSVEPGLGNTGELFF. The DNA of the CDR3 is TGCAGCGTTGAGCCGGGACTAGGGAACACCGGGGAGCTGTTTTTT.

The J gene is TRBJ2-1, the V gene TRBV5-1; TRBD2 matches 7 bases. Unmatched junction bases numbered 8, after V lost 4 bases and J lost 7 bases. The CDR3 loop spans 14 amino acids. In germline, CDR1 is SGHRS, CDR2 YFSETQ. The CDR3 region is CASSPDGEGNEQFF. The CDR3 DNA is TGCGCCAGCAGCCCCGACGGGGAGGGTAATGAGCAGTTCTTC.

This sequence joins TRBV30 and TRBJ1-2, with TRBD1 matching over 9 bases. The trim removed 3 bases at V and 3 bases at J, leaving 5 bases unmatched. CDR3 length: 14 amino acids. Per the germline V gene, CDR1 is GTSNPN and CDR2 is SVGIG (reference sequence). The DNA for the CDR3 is TGTGCCTGGAGCGCCGGGACAGGGCACTATGGCTACACCTTC. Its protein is CAWSAGTGHYGYTF.

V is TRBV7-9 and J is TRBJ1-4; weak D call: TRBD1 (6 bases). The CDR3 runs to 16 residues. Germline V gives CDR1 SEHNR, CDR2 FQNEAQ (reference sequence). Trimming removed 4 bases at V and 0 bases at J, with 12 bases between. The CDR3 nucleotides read TGTGCCAGCAGCTCCCCGCGACAGGCAACTAATGAAAAACTGTTTTTT. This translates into CASSSPRQATNEKLFF.

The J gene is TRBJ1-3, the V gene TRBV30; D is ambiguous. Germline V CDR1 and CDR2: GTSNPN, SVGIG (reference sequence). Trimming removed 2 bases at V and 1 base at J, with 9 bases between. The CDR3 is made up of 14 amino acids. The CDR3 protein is CAWSTGSSGNTIYF. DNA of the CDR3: TGTGCCTGGAGTACCGGGAGTTCTGGAAACACCATATATTTT.

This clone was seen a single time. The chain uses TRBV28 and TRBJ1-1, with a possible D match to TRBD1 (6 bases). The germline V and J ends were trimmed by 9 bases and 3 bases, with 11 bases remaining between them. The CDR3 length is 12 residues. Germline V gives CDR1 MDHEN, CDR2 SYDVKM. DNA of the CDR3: TGTGCCAGTGGACAGAGCTACACTGAAGCTTTCTTT. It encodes CASGQSYTEAFF.

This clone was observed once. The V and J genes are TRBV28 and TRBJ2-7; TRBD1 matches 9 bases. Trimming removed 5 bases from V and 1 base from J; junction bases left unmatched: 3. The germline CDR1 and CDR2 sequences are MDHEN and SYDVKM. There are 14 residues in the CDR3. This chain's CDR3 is CASSPGQGSYEQYF. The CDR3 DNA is TGTGCCAGCAGTCCGGGACAGGGATCCTACGAGCAGTACTTC.

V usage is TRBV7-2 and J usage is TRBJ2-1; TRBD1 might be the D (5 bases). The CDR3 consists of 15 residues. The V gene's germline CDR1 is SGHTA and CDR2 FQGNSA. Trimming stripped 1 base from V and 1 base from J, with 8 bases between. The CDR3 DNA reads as TGTGCCAGCAGCTTAGGTCAGGGATCCTACAATGAGCAGTTCTTC. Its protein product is CASSLGQGSYNEQFF.

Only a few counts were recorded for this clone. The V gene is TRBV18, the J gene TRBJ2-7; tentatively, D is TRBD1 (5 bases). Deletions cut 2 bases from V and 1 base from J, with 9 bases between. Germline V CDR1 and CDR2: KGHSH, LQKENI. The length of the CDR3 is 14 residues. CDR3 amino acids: CASSPMGRSYEQYF. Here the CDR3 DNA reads TGTGCCAGCTCACCAATGGGGCGGTCCTACGAGCAGTACTTC.

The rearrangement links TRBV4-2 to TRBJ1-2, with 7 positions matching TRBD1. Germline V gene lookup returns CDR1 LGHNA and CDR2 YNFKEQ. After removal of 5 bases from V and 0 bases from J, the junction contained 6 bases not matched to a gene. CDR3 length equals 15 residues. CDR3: CASSSDRAANYGYTF. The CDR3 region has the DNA TGTGCCAGCAGCTCTGACAGGGCGGCTAACTATGGCTACACCTTC.